Here is one T cell receptor beta chain with its context. TCRdb re-called the RT-PCR reads with MiXCR, one entry per CDR3 protein. The table lists more than 550,000 distinct CDR3 sequences, approximately 15% of them singletons, with 3.6% in the top ten. Trimming cost V 4 bases and J 6 bases, with 18 bases left between them. The CDR3 loop spans 15 amino acids. Looked up from germline, CDR1 is SGHTS and CDR2 is YDEGEE. Specimen: memory CD4+ T cells from blood. The chain employs TRBV5-8 and TRBJ2-3; weak D call: TRBD2 (5 bases). This sequence originates from a female donor in good health, serving as a healthy control. The CDR3 region has the DNA TGTGCCAGCAGCGACCTCGGAGATGCGGGTGATACGCAGTATTTT. Its protein is CASSDLGDAGDTQYF.